These 27 T cell receptor beta chains were sequenced from one sample in a study of T-cell reconstitution after alpha-beta-depleted transplantation in children. The authors prepared the TCRbeta library with unique molecular identifiers. TCRdb called the PCR reads again in MiXCR, with one record for every CDR3 protein. The repertoire consists of just over 950,000 distinct CDR3 sequences, with roughly 29% occurring once and the leading ten covering approximately 30%. This specimen was PBMCs, mostly from graft donor cells, taken 360 days after TCRalphabeta/CD19-depleted stem cell transplant. The origin of the receptors is a boy under three years old who had a stem cell transplant for SCID, so the T cells may come from the graft donor.

V and J are TRBV6-2 or TRBV6-3 and TRBJ2-5, with unresolved D. V shed 6 bases and J shed 5 bases, with 19 bases lying between them. The CDR3 is 15 amino acids. The germline CDR1 and CDR2 sequences are MNHEY and SVGEGT. This CDR3 is CASSSASRTRETQYF. The CDR3, as DNA: TGTGCCAGCAGCTCCGCCTCGAGAACGAGGGAGACCCAGTACTTC.

This clonotype was detected a few times. The rearrangement uses TRBV7-2 and TRBJ2-3, with a possible D match to TRBD2 (5 bases). V was cut by 7 bases and J by 3 bases, with 17 bases left in between. The CDR3 spans 15 residues. CDR1 and CDR2 from the germline V gene are SGHTA and FQGNSA. DNA of the CDR3: TGTGCCAGCACCGTACTAGGAATCCGGACAGATACGCAGTATTTT. Translating it yields CASTVLGIRTDTQYF. The full variable domain, its missing parts supplied by reference TRBV7-2 and TRBJ2-3, is GAGVSQSPSNKVTEKGKDVELRCDPISGHTALYWYRQSLGQGLEFLIYFQGNSAPDKSGLPSDRFSAERTGGSVSTLTIQRTQQEDSAVYLCASTVLGIRTDTQYFGPGTRLTVL.

This clonotype was observed many times. The chain joins TRBV29-1 to TRBJ1-1; maybe TRBD1 (6 bases). The V gene's germline CDR1 is SQVTM and CDR2 ANQGSEA. V gave up 7 bases and J gave up 1 base, with 10 bases separating them. CDR3 length: 12 amino acids. CDR3 DNA sequence: TGCAGCGCTGCGACAGGGAACACTGAAGCTTTCTTT. Its translation: CSAATGNTEAFF.

This clonotype was observed a few times. The rearrangement joins TRBV2 to TRBJ2-7; D call uncertain. The CDR3 is made up of 12 amino acids. Germline assignment: CDR1 SNHLY and CDR2 FYNNEI. The V end lost 5 bases, the J end lost 1 base, and 6 bases lay between the germline ends. In DNA form, the CDR3 reads TGTGCCAGCAGTAAAACTTCCTACGAGCAGTACTTC. Encoded protein: CASSKTSYEQYF. Full variable domain (outside the CDR3, taken from reference TRBV2 and TRBJ2-7): EPEVTQTPSHQVTQMGQEVILRCVPISNHLYFYWYRQILGQKVEFLVSFYNNEISEKSEIFDDQFSVERPDGSNFTLKIRSTKLEDSAMYFCASSKTSYEQYFGPGTRLTVT.

This chain uses TRBV12-3 or TRBV12-4 with TRBJ2-3, with 9 bases identical to TRBD1. This CDR3 region has 15 residues. V shed 2 bases and J 3 bases; nucleotides not matched to a gene: 3. For the CDR3, the DNA is TGTGCCAGCAGTTTACGGACAGGGGAGACAGATACGCAGTATTTT. Amino acid sequence: CASSLRTGETDTQYF.

The chain carries TRBV29-1 and TRBJ2-7; possibly TRBD1 for D (6 bases). In germline, CDR1 is SQVTM, CDR2 ANQGSEA. The CDR3 runs 13 residues. The V end lost 5 bases, the J end lost 2 bases, and 13 bases lay between the germline ends. CDR3 loop: CSVLLQGPYEQYF. The CDR3 bases are TGCAGCGTTTTATTGCAGGGGCCCTACGAGCAGTACTTC.

This clonotype has more than one count but fewer than ten. The V call is TRBV20-1, the J call TRBJ2-7; possible D gene TRBD1, 5 bases. V gave up 2 bases and J gave up 5 bases, with 10 bases separating them. The germline gives CDR1 DFQATT, CDR2 SNEGSKA (reference sequence). This CDR3 spans 12 amino acids. The CDR3 loop reads CSARRGSDEQYF. CDR3 bases: TGCAGTGCTAGAAGGGGTTCCGACGAGCAGTACTTC.

This rearrangement joins TRBV29-1 to TRBJ1-3, with no clear D. The germline CDR1 and CDR2 sequences are SQVTM and ANQGSEA. CDR3 length: 11 amino acids. V was pared by 5 bases and J by 4 bases, with 6 bases between. The chain's CDR3 is CSVPGGNTIYF. The CDR3 nucleotides are TGCAGCGTTCCGGGAGGAAACACCATATATTTT.

J is TRBJ2-1 and V is TRBV6-5, with 11 bases lining up with TRBD2. Germline trimming cut 3 bases from V and 9 bases from J; bases unmatched to any gene: 13. From germline, CDR1 is MNHEY and CDR2 SVGAGI. The CDR3 runs 17 residues. The CDR3 DNA reads as TGTGCCAGCAGTTATGGGCGGCTACTAGCGGGGGACGGTGAGCAGTTCTTC. Residues: CASSYGRLLAGDGEQFF.

The chain combines TRBV4-1 with TRBJ2-3; weak D call: TRBD2 (5 bases). The ends were cut back, 1 base at V and 4 bases at J, with 12 bases in the middle. CDR1 and CDR2 from the germline V gene are MGHRA and YSYEKL. CDR3 length: 15 amino acids. CDR3: CASSQGPAGADTQYF. CDR3 sequence (DNA): TGCGCCAGCAGCCAAGGGCCGGCGGGCGCAGATACGCAGTATTTT.

The chain combines TRBV6-5 with TRBJ1-2, with D possibly being TRBD1 (5 bases). Per the germline V gene, CDR1 is MNHEY and CDR2 is SVGAGI. The CDR3 is 15 residues long. The V gene lost 0 bases and the J gene lost 0 bases, with 8 bases spanning the gap. The CDR3 DNA reads as TGTGCCAGCAGTTACTCGGGGGGGACTAACTATGGCTACACCTTC. This codes for CASSYSGGTNYGYTF.

This clonotype occurred many times. The chain links TRBV5-5 to TRBJ1-2, with D possibly being TRBD1 (5 bases). This CDR3 spans 13 amino acids. Germline values: CDR1 SGHKS, CDR2 YYEKEE (reference sequence). Trimming removed 5 bases from V and 1 base from J, with 9 bases in between. In DNA form, the CDR3 reads TGTGCCAGCAGTCCGGGGGATAACTATGGCTACACCTTC. Translating gives CASSPGDNYGYTF.

The rearrangement uses TRBV28 and TRBJ2-7, with a weak D call TRBD2 (7 bases). Trimming removed 2 bases at V and 2 bases at J, with 16 bases between. CDR1 is MDHEN and CDR2 is SYDVKM in the germline V gene. The length of the CDR3 is 16 residues. The CDR3 here is CASSLRGRDLTYEQYF. DNA of the CDR3: TGTGCCAGCAGTTTAAGGGGGAGGGACTTAACCTACGAGCAGTACTTC.

There are a few counts of this clonotype. The genes are TRBV20-1 and TRBJ2-5; D uncertain. Trimming shortened V by 4 bases and J by 4 bases, and 10 bases separated the two germline ends. The CDR3 covers 12 residues. Germline V lookup: CDR1 DFQATT, CDR2 SNEGSKA (reference sequence). In DNA, the CDR3 is TGCAGTGCTACTGGACCTGTAGAGACCCAGTACTTC. Amino acids: CSATGPVETQYF.

The CDR3 nucleotides read TGTGCCAGCAGCTTGGTTCGGGGGGCGGATACTGAAGCTTTCTTT. It codes for CASSLVRGADTEAFF. This chain links TRBV5-4 with TRBJ1-1, with a weak D call TRBD1 (6 bases). V lost 0 bases and J 5 bases, leaving 14 bases between the germline ends. The CDR3 is made up of 15 amino acids. Germline-derived CDR1 and CDR2 are SGHNT and YYREEE (reference sequence).

This clonotype was seen more than once but under ten times. This chain joins TRBV20-1 and TRBJ2-3, with 10 bases that match TRBD2. With V trimmed by 2 bases and J by 0 bases, 5 bases remained unmatched. The CDR3 totals 16 residues. Germline V gene data show CDR1 as DFQATT and CDR2 as SNEGSKA (reference sequence). CDR3 region: CSARPSGGESTDTQYF. CDR3 in DNA: TGCAGTGCTAGACCCAGCGGGGGGGAGAGCACAGATACGCAGTATTTT.

This clonotype has only a few counts. The genes are TRBV5-1 and TRBJ2-2; D gene unclear. The CDR3 consists of 16 residues. Per the germline V gene, CDR1 is SGHRS and CDR2 is YFSETQ. Between the trimmed V and J ends, which lost 6 bases and 0 bases, there was a span of 15 bases. CDR3 DNA: TGCGCCAGCAAGGGATGGCCGGCTACGAACACCGGGGAGCTGTTTTTT. This encodes CASKGWPATNTGELFF.

The chain carries TRBV21-1 and TRBJ1-6; TRBD1 is the table's D call, not checked against the DNA. TRBV21-1 is recorded as a pseudogene. This CDR3 has 16 amino acids. The CDR3: CASSGRDRVNNSPLHF. Here the CDR3 DNA reads TGTGCCAGCAGCGGCCGAGACAGGGTTAATAATTCACCCCTCCACTTT.

This clonotype was observed a handful of times. The chain employs TRBV20-1 and TRBJ1-4; D gene ambiguous. Trimming stripped 3 bases from V and 7 bases from J, with 9 bases between. The germline CDR1 and CDR2 sequences are DFQATT and SNEGSKA (reference sequence). The CDR3 totals 12 residues. CDR3 sequence reads: CSARGSGEKLFF. CDR3 nucleotides: TGCAGTGCTAGGGGGTCGGGTGAAAAACTGTTTTTT.

The chain couples TRBV7-2 to TRBJ2-3; 9 bases line up with TRBD2. V was pared by 5 bases and J by 4 bases, with 7 bases of the junction left unmatched. Per the germline V gene, CDR1 is SGHTA and CDR2 is FQGNSA. The CDR3 is made up of 15 amino acids. The DNA for the CDR3 is TGTGCCAGCAGCCTCCAGCGGGGGGCCTCAGATACGCAGTATTTT. Its protein product is CASSLQRGASDTQYF.

This clonotype was observed a few times. This chain joins TRBV7-3 and TRBJ2-3; the match to TRBD2 covers 15 bases. Germline V gene data show CDR1 as SGHTA and CDR2 as FQGTGA. CDR3 length: 20 residues. V trimming: 2 bases; J trimming: 2 bases; junction bases outside the gene matches: 11. The CDR3 coding sequence is TGTGCCAGCAGCTTAGGACCGGGACTAGCGGGGGGTGAATTCACAGATACGCAGTATTTT. Amino acids: CASSLGPGLAGGEFTDTQYF.

CDR3 protein: CASSLRGQGGNEQFF. CDR3 DNA sequence: TGTGCCAGCAGCTTGAGAGGTCAGGGGGGAAATGAGCAGTTCTTC. The J gene is TRBJ2-1, the V gene TRBV5-6; perhaps TRBD1 as D (7 bases). Germline CDR1 SGHDT, CDR2 YYEEEE. Trimming stripped 1 base from V and 7 bases from J, with 15 bases between. There are 15 residues in the CDR3.

This clonotype was counted between two and nine times. The genes are TRBV28 and TRBJ1-5; the D is unclear. The CDR3 spans 14 residues. CDR1 and CDR2 (germline): MDHEN, SYDVKM. The germline V and J ends were trimmed by 10 bases and 1 base, with 14 bases remaining between them. CDR3 protein: CAIGGQDSNQPQHF. The CDR3 DNA follows: TGTGCCATTGGCGGGCAAGACAGCAATCAGCCCCAGCATTTT.

The chain combines TRBV28 with TRBJ1-5; TRBD1 is a possible D gene (6 bases). Per germline, CDR1 MDHEN and CDR2 SYDVKM. The CDR3 has 15 residues. V shed 5 bases and J shed 5 bases, with 16 bases lying between them. CDR3 loop: CASSPRTVLDQPQHF. DNA for the CDR3: TGTGCCAGCAGTCCCCGGACAGTTCTCGATCAGCCCCAGCATTTT.

The chain has TRBV7-9 and TRBJ2-5; the match to TRBD1 covers 9 bases. Germline values: CDR1 SEHNR, CDR2 FQNEAQ (reference sequence). The CDR3 totals 15 residues. V lost 5 bases, J lost 5 bases, and 9 bases stayed unmatched. Here the CDR3 DNA reads TGTGCCAGCAGCCGAACAGGGGGCACTAAGGAGACCCAGTACTTC. It codes for CASSRTGGTKETQYF.

The chain carries TRBV20-1 and TRBJ2-7, with a tentative D call TRBD1 (7 bases). This CDR3 contains 15 residues. Per the germline V gene, CDR1 is DFQATT and CDR2 is SNEGSKA (reference sequence). Trimming took 2 bases from V and 2 from J, leaving 16 bases between them. CDR3 in DNA: TGCAGTGCTAGAAAAGGGGGGACAGTAACCTACGAGCAGTACTTC. Translated: CSARKGGTVTYEQYF.

This clonotype showed up just a few times. The rearrangement joins TRBV5-1 to TRBJ2-7; TRBD1 agrees at 10 bases. This CDR3 is 15 amino acids long. CDR1 is SGHRS and CDR2 is YFSETQ in the germline V gene. Trimming cost V 4 bases and J 6 bases; bases outside gene matches: 10. CDR3 amino acids: CASSPGQGPSLEQYF. The CDR3 DNA is TGCGCCAGCAGCCCGGGACAGGGGCCCTCCCTCGAGCAGTACTTC. The entire variable domain, with the rest obtained from reference TRBV5-1 and TRBJ2-7, is as follows: KAGVTQTPRYLIKTRGQQVTLSCSPISGHRSVSWYQQTPGQGLQFLFEYFSETQRNKGNFPGRFSGRQFSNSRSEMNVSTLELGDSALYLCASSPGQGPSLEQYFGPGTRLTVT.